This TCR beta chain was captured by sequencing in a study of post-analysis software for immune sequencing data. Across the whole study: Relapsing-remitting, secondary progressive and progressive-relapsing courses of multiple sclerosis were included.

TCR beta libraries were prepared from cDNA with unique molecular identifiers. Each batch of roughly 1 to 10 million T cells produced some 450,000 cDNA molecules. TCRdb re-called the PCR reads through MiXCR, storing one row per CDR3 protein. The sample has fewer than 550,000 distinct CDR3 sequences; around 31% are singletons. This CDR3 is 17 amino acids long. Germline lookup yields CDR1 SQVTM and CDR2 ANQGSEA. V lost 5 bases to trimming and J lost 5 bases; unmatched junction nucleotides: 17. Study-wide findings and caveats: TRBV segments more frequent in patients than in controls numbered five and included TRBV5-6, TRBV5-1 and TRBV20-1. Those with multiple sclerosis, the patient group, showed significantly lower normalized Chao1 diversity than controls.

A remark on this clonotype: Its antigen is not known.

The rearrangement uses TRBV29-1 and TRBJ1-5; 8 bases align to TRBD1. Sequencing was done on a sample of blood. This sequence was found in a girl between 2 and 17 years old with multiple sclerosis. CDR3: CSVRPRGRGRYDQPQHF. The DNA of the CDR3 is TGCAGCGTTAGACCCCGGGGCAGGGGGCGATATGATCAGCCCCAGCATTTT.